The present T cell receptor beta chain was sequenced within a study of blood T cell repertoires in COVID-19. About the study: Some COVID-19 samples were acute and others convalescent; all came from the United States, Italy and Spain. The analysed material was cDNA or gDNA that came from T cells, B-cell-depleted T cells, or PBMCs.

The authors' processing: Amplified reference gene primers provided the basis for estimating nucleated cell counts. Sequenced by immunoSEQ multiplex PCR; TCRdb stores in-frame clones only, minus some. That table is the source of V, J and clone size, and D and trimming were worked out from the DNA. The top ten hold around 12% of the sample, which has 250,000 to 350,000 clones, 75% to 90% seen once. This CDR3 is built from 14 residues. Trimming shortened V by 4 bases and J by 8 bases, and 17 bases separated the two germline ends. Germline V gene data show CDR1 as SEHNR and CDR2 as FQNEAQ (reference sequence).

Sequenced sample: peripheral blood. The rearrangement uses TRBV7-9 and TRBJ1-2, with D perhaps matching TRBD1 (5 bases). This clonotype was sampled from a woman aged 55-75 years with acute or convalescent COVID-19. The CDR3 reads CASSSLGGVEGYTF. The DNA for the CDR3 is TGTGCCAGCAGCTCGCTGGGGGGAGTTGAAGGCTACACCTTC.